This record looks at one TCR beta chain sequence and its context. Its antigen is unknown. The data belong to a study of cytomegalovirus exposure and HLA in healthy donors. The study's findings and limits: The tendency of first-cohort TCR clusters to co-occur in the 90 to 150 validation repertoires was the finding of a later analysis. Overall, some 160 TCR beta chains were annotated as cytomegalovirus-associated.

Trimming left V 1 base short and J 6 bases short, with 12 bases between. The germline gives CDR1 LGHNA, CDR2 YNFKEQ. This CDR3 region has 15 residues. Donors were drawn from the approximately 120-subject validation cohort, separate from the approximately 700-subject first cohort. The protocol was immunoSEQ multiplex PCR, while the TCRdb copy is restricted to in-frame clones and leaves out a portion. The profile shows over 150,000 clones, approximately 86% of them singletons. The sequenced sample was PBMCs. The chain has TRBV4-2 and TRBJ1-4; TRBD1 is a possible D gene (5 bases). The receptor's source is a man between 18 and 35 years old in good health and CMV-seropositive. The CDR3 spells CASSQVSGGDEKLFF. The DNA for the CDR3 is TGTGCCAGCAGCCAAGTATCGGGAGGGGATGAAAAACTGTTTTTT.